These T cell receptor beta chains were read from a single sample in a study of molecular identifiers for immune sequencing clone quantification. TCRdb re-called the PCR reads through MiXCR, storing one row per CDR3 protein. Counted here are about 500,000 distinct CDR3 sequences, roughly 23% occurring once; the ten biggest clones make up more than 0.8%. Source material: naive CD8+ T cells from blood, with Jurkat cell RNA spiked in. These TCRs come from a human donor in good health. Some libraries in this study had Jurkat cell RNA spiked in. Each CDR3 is given with its conserved first and last residue. D genes are given only for firm matches. Clone size is stated in some rows and not others, as once, few, many or a class when expanded.

size: many; length: 15; V: TRBV15; J: TRBJ2-1; D: TRBD1; DNA: TGTGCCACCAGCAGAGATCGGAGCGTCGGGACAGGAGTGTTCTTC; CDR3: CATSRDRSVGTGVFF
size: NA; length: 17; V: TRBV3-1; J: TRBJ2-5; D: NA; DNA: TGTGCCAGCAGCCAAGGGGGCCGACTAGGAGGAGTTGAGACCCAGTACTTC; CDR3: CASSQGGRLGGVETQYF
size: few; length: 14; V: TRBV25-1; J: TRBJ2-7; D: NA; DNA: TGTGCCAGCAGTGGAGGATTTGGAGGCTACGAGCAGTACTTC; CDR3: CASSGGFGGYEQYF
size: many; length: 13; V: TRBV6-5; J: TRBJ2-5; D: NA; DNA: TGTGCCAGCAGTTACGACACTCAAGAGACCCAGTACTTC; CDR3: CASSYDTQETQYF
size: many; length: 16; V: TRBV14; J: TRBJ2-7; D: NA; DNA: TGTGCCAGCAGCCAAGTCCAGGGAGGGCAGGGGTACGAGCAGTACTTC; CDR3: CASSQVQGGQGYEQYF
size: many; length: 15; V: TRBV5-1; J: TRBJ2-7; D: NA; DNA: TGCGCCAGCAGCTTGTCTGGACAAGGCCTGTTGGAGCAGTACTTC; CDR3: CASSLSGQGLLEQYF
size: few; length: 14; V: TRBV29-1; J: TRBJ2-3; D: NA; DNA: TGCAGCGTTGAAGGATATAATAGCACAGATACGCAGTATTTT; CDR3: CSVEGYNSTDTQYF
size: many; length: 14; V: TRBV2; J: TRBJ2-3; D: TRBD1; DNA: TGTGCCAGCGGTCCGGGACAGCCCACAGATACGCAGTATTTT; CDR3: CASGPGQPTDTQYF
size: many; length: 14; V: TRBV29-1; J: TRBJ1-5; D: NA; DNA: TGCAGCGTCCTGACAGGTAATAGCAATCAGCCCCAGCATTTT; CDR3: CSVLTGNSNQPQHF
size: NA; length: 13; V: TRBV12-3/TRBV12-4; J: TRBJ2-7; D: NA; DNA: TGTGCCAGCAGCCCAGGGACTCCAAGCGAGCAGTACTTC; CDR3: CASSPGTPSEQYF
size: few; length: 16; V: TRBV11-2; J: TRBJ1-1; D: TRBD1; DNA: TGTGCCAGCAGCTTAGATTTTGGGCAGGGGGAAACTGAAGCTTTCTTT; CDR3: CASSLDFGQGETEAFF
size: many; length: 15; V: TRBV20-1; J: TRBJ2-1; D: NA; DNA: TGCAGTGCTAGAGATCAGGCCCTAAGTGGAGCGGCGCTGATCTTC; CDR3: CSARDQALSGAALIF
size: many; length: 18; V: TRBV7-9; J: TRBJ1-4; D: TRBD1; DNA: TGTGCCAGCAGCGATACCTGGGACAGAGAACCAACTAATGAAAAACTGTTTTTT; CDR3: CASSDTWDREPTNEKLFF
size: many; length: 12; V: TRBV2; J: TRBJ1-1; D: NA; DNA: TGTGCCGCCCTGACAGTGAACACTGAAGCTTTCTTT; CDR3: CAALTVNTEAFF
size: NA; length: 15; V: TRBV12-3/TRBV12-4; J: TRBJ2-3; D: TRBD2; DNA: TGTGCCAGCAGTTCCGCGGCGGGGGGGGCAGATACGCAGTATTTT; CDR3: CASSSAAGGADTQYF
size: few; length: 15; V: TRBV7-3; J: TRBJ2-1; D: TRBD2; DNA: TGTGCCAGCAGCTCACTAGCGGGATTATACAATGAGCAGTTCTTC; CDR3: CASSSLAGLYNEQFF
size: many; length: 19; V: TRBV20-1; J: TRBJ2-5; D: TRBD2; DNA: TGCAGTGCTAGAGACGAAACTAGCGGGAGGTGGCCGCTCCAAGAGACCCAGTACTTC; CDR3: CSARDETSGRWPLQETQYF
size: few; length: 12; V: TRBV19; J: TRBJ1-5; D: NA; DNA: TGTGCCTCGGGGTTTGGCAATCAGCCCCAGCATTTT; CDR3: CASGFGNQPQHF
size: many; length: 15; V: TRBV5-1; J: TRBJ1-1; D: TRBD1; DNA: TGCGCCAGCAGCTTAGCACAGGGGCAGGACACTGAAGCTTTCTTT; CDR3: CASSLAQGQDTEAFF
size: many; length: 16; V: TRBV4-1; J: TRBJ2-2; D: TRBD1; DNA: TGCGCCAGCATCGACAAACTCCAGGGGGCCACCGGGGAGCTGTTTTTT; CDR3: CASIDKLQGATGELFF
size: many; length: 13; V: TRBV6-2/TRBV6-3; J: TRBJ1-5; D: NA; DNA: TGTGCCAGCACGTGGTTAAGCAATCAGCCCCAGCATTTT; CDR3: CASTWLSNQPQHF
size: NA; length: 14; V: TRBV6-2/TRBV6-3; J: TRBJ2-7; D: TRBD2; DNA: TGTGCCAGCAGTCCATTCTTGGGGGGGTACGAGCAGTACTTC; CDR3: CASSPFLGGYEQYF
size: few; length: 15; V: TRBV20-1; J: TRBJ2-7; D: NA; DNA: TGCAGTGCTAGAGAATTGTACACTAGCTCCTACGAGCAGTACTTC; CDR3: CSARELYTSSYEQYF
size: many; length: 15; V: TRBV4-3; J: TRBJ2-3; D: NA; DNA: TGCGCCAGCAGCCGGGCATGGGCAGGCACAGATACGCAGTATTTT; CDR3: CASSRAWAGTDTQYF
size: many; length: 15; V: TRBV7-2; J: TRBJ1-5; D: NA; DNA: TGTGCCAGCAGCTTAGAACTGTATAGCAATCAGCCCCAGCATTTT; CDR3: CASSLELYSNQPQHF